This TCR beta chain comes out of a study of blood T cells in healthy people across ages. This clonotype was recorded at least ten times. Combining a sample-barcoded 5' primer with a J-beta primer mix, a second PCR ran for roughly 7 to 12 cycles. TCRdb processed the 5' RACE reads anew with MiXCR; each CDR3 protein has one entry. The sample lists more than 800,000 distinct CDR3 sequences, under 35% occurring once. The CDR3 is made up of 15 amino acids. V was pared by 7 bases and J by 0 bases, with 14 bases between. The chain couples TRBV12-3 or TRBV12-4 to TRBJ2-3; no reliable D call. Sequencing was done on a sample of blood. This clonotype originated in a woman aged 80 or older in good health. CDR3 residues: CASNPDGSSTDTQYF. DNA of the CDR3: TGTGCCAGCAACCCGGACGGTTCTAGCACAGATACGCAGTATTTT.